A single sample gave rise to the 21 T cell receptor beta chains below, sequenced in a study of blood T cell repertoires in COVID-19. Libraries were prepared by immunoSEQ multiplex PCR; TCRdb keeps only in-frame clonotypes and omits some of them. The sample comprises nearly 300,000 clones, about 81% of which are singletons, and more than 1.1% rests with the top ten. Sequences were obtained from peripheral blood. The receptor set was obtained from a human donor with COVID-19, enrolled during active disease. The donor label of this sample is uncertain.

The chain carries TRBV19 and TRBJ1-5, with 8 bases fitting TRBD1. J gave up 7 bases and V 4 bases, and 6 bases lay outside the gene matches. The germline V gene encodes CDR1 LNHDA and CDR2 SQIVND (reference sequence). This CDR3 contains 14 residues. The CDR3 sequence is CASSTDRGQQPQHF. The CDR3 nucleotides are TGTGCCAGTAGTACTGACAGGGGCCAACAGCCCCAGCATTTT.

The chain carries TRBV3-1 (or the pseudogene TRBV3-2) and TRBJ2-3, with TRBD2 matching over 11 bases. This CDR3 spans 16 amino acids. CDR1 is LGHDT and CDR2 is YNNKEL in the germline V gene (reference sequence). The junction had 4 bases not matched to a gene; V was cut back by 4 bases and J by 1 base. The DNA for the CDR3 is TGTGCCAGCAGCCTCCGGACTAGCGGGCGCACAGATACGCAGTATTTT. Its translation is CASSLRTSGRTDTQYF.

V usage is TRBV28 and J usage is TRBJ2-2, with 15 nucleotides matching TRBD2. Trimming removed 5 bases from V and 5 bases from J; junction bases left unmatched: 12. The CDR3 spans 19 residues. From germline, CDR1 is MDHEN and CDR2 SYDVKM. For the CDR3, the DNA is TGTGCCAGCAGTCTTGCCGGACTAGCGGGAGGGCCACGGACCGGGGAGCTGTTTTTT. Its protein product is CASSLAGLAGGPRTGELFF.

This chain joins TRBV5-5 and TRBJ2-1; 10 bases are a match to TRBD2. Trimming removed 4 bases from V and 4 bases from J; junction bases left unmatched: 8. This CDR3 is built from 16 residues. Germline CDR1 is SGHKS and CDR2 is YYEKEE (reference sequence). The CDR3 region is CASSVLGLATYNEQFF. The CDR3 coding sequence is TGTGCCAGCAGCGTGTTGGGACTAGCGACTTACAATGAGCAGTTCTTC.

The CDR3 spells CASSPPLAGEGNEQFF. In DNA form, the CDR3 reads TGCGCCAGCAGCCCCCCCCTAGCGGGAGAGGGCAATGAGCAGTTCTTC. The genes are TRBV5-1 and TRBJ2-1; 10 bases match TRBD2. Germline V lookup: CDR1 SGHRS, CDR2 YFSETQ. The CDR3 sequence is 16 residues long. The trim removed 4 bases at V and 6 bases at J, leaving 10 bases unmatched.

V and J are TRBV11-3 and TRBJ2-3; D gene ambiguous. V was cut by 0 bases and J by 1 base, with 5 bases left in between. The CDR3 contains 14 residues. Germline V lookup: CDR1 SGHNT, CDR2 YENEEA. This CDR3 reads CASSLDAGTDTQYF. CDR3 sequence (DNA): TGTGCCAGCAGCTTAGACGCAGGCACAGATACGCAGTATTTT.

The CDR3 nucleotides read TGTGCCACCAGCTCCCGGACAGGAGCCTTCCCCGAAGCTTTCTTT. Amino acid sequence: CATSSRTGAFPEAFF. This chain links TRBV15 with TRBJ1-1; 7 bases are a match to TRBD1. Trimming at V came to 5 bases and at J to 8 bases, leaving 14 bases not matched to a gene. Germline V gene sequence: CDR1 LNHNV, CDR2 YYDKDF (reference sequence). The CDR3 consists of 15 residues.

The chain combines TRBV4-1 with TRBJ1-2, with 7 bases aligning to TRBD1. The CDR3 extends over 15 amino acids. The junction had 10 bases not matched to a gene; V was cut back by 2 bases and J by 7 bases. Looked up from germline, CDR1 is MGHRA and CDR2 is YSYEKL. CDR3 DNA sequence: TGCGCCAGCAGCCAACCGGCCAGGGGGGATCGTGGCTACACCTTC. This translates into CASSQPARGDRGYTF.

This clone was seen once. The chain recombines TRBV14 with TRBJ2-7; 8 nucleotides agree with TRBD1. Looked up from germline, CDR1 is SGHDN and CDR2 is FVKESK. This CDR3 is 13 amino acids long. J lost 11 bases, V lost 3 bases, and 9 bases had no gene match. Written as DNA, the CDR3 is TGTGCCAGCAGCCAGACCCAACAGGGGGTCAAGTACTTC. As protein: CASSQTQQGVKYF.

A few counts support this clone. The genes are TRBV27 and TRBJ1-2, with 9 bases matching TRBD1. This CDR3 comprises 16 residues. The trim removed 2 bases at V and 2 bases at J, leaving 6 bases unmatched. Germline V gene data show CDR1 as MNHEY and CDR2 as SMNVEV (reference sequence). DNA for the CDR3: TGTGCCAGCAGTTTAGGGGCGGGACAGGGCAACTATGGCTACACCTTC. It codes for CASSLGAGQGNYGYTF.

This clone was observed a handful of times. The rearrangement joins TRBV4-1 to TRBJ1-4, with unresolved D. CDR1 is MGHRA, CDR2 YSYEKL, per germline. CDR3 length equals 15 residues. Trimming cost V 2 bases and J 7 bases, with 14 bases left between them. Here the CDR3 reads CASSQLFRSGEKLFF. The CDR3 region has the DNA TGCGCCAGCAGCCAACTCTTCCGGTCGGGTGAAAAACTGTTTTTT.

The chain is built from TRBV7-9 and TRBJ1-2, with D perhaps TRBD1 (6 bases). Germline V gives CDR1 SEHNR, CDR2 FQNEAQ (reference sequence). The CDR3 contains 14 residues. Trimming removed 5 bases at V and 4 bases at J, with 14 bases between. The CDR3: CASSEAGAGYGYTF. CDR3 bases: TGTGCCAGCAGCGAGGCAGGGGCTGGCTATGGCTACACCTTC.

V and J are TRBV28 and TRBJ2-7; D may be TRBD1 (6 bases). The V and J ends lost 2 bases and 2 bases respectively, with 10 bases between them. The length of the CDR3 is 14 residues. Germline lookup yields CDR1 MDHEN and CDR2 SYDVKM. CDR3 DNA sequence: TGTGCCAGCAGTTTAGAGGGGGTGACCTACGAGCAGTACTTC. Amino acid sequence: CASSLEGVTYEQYF.

This rearrangement joins TRBV27 to TRBJ2-7; 9 bases agree with TRBD1. The length of the CDR3 is 16 residues. J was trimmed by 0 bases and V by 3 bases; bases with no gene match: 6. CDR1 is MNHEY, CDR2 SMNVEV, per germline (reference sequence). The CDR3 DNA sequence: TGTGCCAGCAGTTTCACAATGACAGGGGGCTCCTACGAGCAGTACTTC. Its protein is CASSFTMTGGSYEQYF.

The rearrangement joins TRBV5-1 to TRBJ2-5, with TRBD1 matching 7 bases. J lost 2 bases, V lost 3 bases, and 10 bases had no gene match. This CDR3 is built from 16 residues. Germline-derived CDR1 and CDR2 are SGHRS and YFSETQ. CDR3 loop: CASSWNTGDLQETQYF. CDR3 bases: TGCGCCAGCAGCTGGAACACAGGGGACCTTCAAGAGACCCAGTACTTC. The variable domain in full, with the rest retrieved from reference TRBV5-1 and TRBJ2-5, is KAGVTQTPRYLIKTRGQQVTLSCSPISGHRSVSWYQQTPGQGLQFLFEYFSETQRNKGNFPGRFSGRQFSNSRSEMNVSTLELGDSALYLCASSWNTGDLQETQYFGPGTRLLVL.

This chain joins TRBV7-9 and TRBJ2-5, with 8 bases aligning to TRBD2. The CDR3 covers 14 residues. With 4 bases clipped from V and 4 bases from J, the junction kept 5 bases outside the gene matches. From germline, CDR1 is SEHNR and CDR2 FQNEAQ (reference sequence). Written as DNA, the CDR3 is TGTGCCAGCAGCTCCGCGGGAGGTCTAGAGACCCAGTACTTC. Translated, it gives CASSSAGGLETQYF.

The V gene is TRBV7-2, the J gene TRBJ1-1, with D possibly matching TRBD1 (5 bases). Trimming took off 1 base at V and 6 bases at J, with 9 bases between the two ends. The CDR3 has 13 residues. Germline V gene sequence: CDR1 SGHTA, CDR2 FQGNSA. CDR3 coding DNA: TGTGCCAGCAGCTTAGATCCCAGGGCTGAAGCTTTCTTT. Protein product: CASSLDPRAEAFF.

J is TRBJ1-2 and V is TRBV6-6; D is ambiguous. The V end was cut by 5 bases, the J end by 4 bases, with 11 bases between. The CDR3 runs 13 residues. Germline V CDR1 and CDR2: MNHNY, SVGAGI (reference sequence). The CDR3 region is CASSTGLLYGYTF. In DNA form, the CDR3 reads TGTGCCAGCAGTACCGGACTTCTCTATGGCTACACCTTC.

This chain links TRBV28 with TRBJ2-1; D remains ambiguous. The germline gives CDR1 MDHEN, CDR2 SYDVKM. The germline V and J ends were trimmed by 2 bases and 10 bases, with 12 bases remaining between them. This CDR3 is built from 13 residues. CDR3 protein: CASSLPSRVEQFF. The CDR3 nucleotides are TGTGCCAGCAGTTTACCCTCACGAGTCGAGCAGTTCTTC.

The chain has TRBV9 and TRBJ2-1; possibly TRBD1 for D (5 bases). V shed 3 bases and J shed 6 bases, with 13 bases lying between them. This CDR3 region has 14 residues. Germline CDR1 and CDR2: SGDLS and YYNGEE. In nucleotides, the CDR3 is TGTGCCAGCAGCGGGGGCCTCCGTGCCAATGAGCAGTTCTTC. Protein product: CASSGGLRANEQFF.

This sequence joins TRBV30 and TRBJ2-1, with D possibly TRBD2 on 6 matching bases. CDR1 and CDR2 from the germline V gene are GTSNPN and SVGIG (reference sequence). The V end was cut by 2 bases, the J end by 5 bases, with 16 bases between. This CDR3 is built from 15 residues. The CDR3 spells CAWSPGRPGNNEQFF. DNA for the CDR3: TGTGCCTGGAGTCCGGGGAGGCCCGGCAACAATGAGCAGTTCTTC.